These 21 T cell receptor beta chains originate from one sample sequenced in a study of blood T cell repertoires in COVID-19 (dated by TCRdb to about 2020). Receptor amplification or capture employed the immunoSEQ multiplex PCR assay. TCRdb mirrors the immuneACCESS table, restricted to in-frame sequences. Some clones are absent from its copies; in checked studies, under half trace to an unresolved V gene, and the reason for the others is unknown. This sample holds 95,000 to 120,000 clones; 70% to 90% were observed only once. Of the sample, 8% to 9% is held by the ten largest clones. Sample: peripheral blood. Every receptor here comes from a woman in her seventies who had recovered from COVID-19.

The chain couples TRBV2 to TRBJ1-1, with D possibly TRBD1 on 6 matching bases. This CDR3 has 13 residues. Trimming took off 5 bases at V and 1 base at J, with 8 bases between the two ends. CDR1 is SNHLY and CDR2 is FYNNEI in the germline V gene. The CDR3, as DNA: TGTGCCAGCAGTCTACAGGGGAACACTGAAGCTTTCTTT. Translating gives CASSLQGNTEAFF.

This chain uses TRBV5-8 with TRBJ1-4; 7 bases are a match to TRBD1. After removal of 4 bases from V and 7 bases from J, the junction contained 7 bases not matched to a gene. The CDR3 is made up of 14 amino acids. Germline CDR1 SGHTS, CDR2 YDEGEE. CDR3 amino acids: CASSLTGLGEKLFF. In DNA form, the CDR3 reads TGTGCCAGCAGCCTGACAGGGCTTGGTGAAAAACTGTTTTTT.

The CDR3 DNA reads TGTGCCAGCAGTTCCCAGGGACAGGTTTATGGCTACACCTTC. It codes for CASSSQGQVYGYTF. J is TRBJ1-2 and V is TRBV6-2 or TRBV6-3; TRBD1 matches 8 bases. Trimming took 4 bases from V and 5 from J; bases not matched to a gene: 6. CDR1 and CDR2 from the germline V gene are MNHEY and SVGEGT. The CDR3 is 14 amino acids.

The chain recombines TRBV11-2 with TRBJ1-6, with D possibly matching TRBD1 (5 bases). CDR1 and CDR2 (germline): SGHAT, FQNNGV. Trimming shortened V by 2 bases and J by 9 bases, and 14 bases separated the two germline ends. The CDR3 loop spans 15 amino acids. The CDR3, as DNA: TGTGCCAGCAGCTTATTGGGGGGTCTGGGTTCACCCCTCCACTTT. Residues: CASSLLGGLGSPLHF.

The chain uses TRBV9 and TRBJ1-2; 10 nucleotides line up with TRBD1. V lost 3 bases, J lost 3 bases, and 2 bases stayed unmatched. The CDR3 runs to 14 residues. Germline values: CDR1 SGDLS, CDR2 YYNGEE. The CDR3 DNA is TGTGCCAGCAGCGGGGGGACAGGGGACTATGGCTACACCTTC. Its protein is CASSGGTGDYGYTF.

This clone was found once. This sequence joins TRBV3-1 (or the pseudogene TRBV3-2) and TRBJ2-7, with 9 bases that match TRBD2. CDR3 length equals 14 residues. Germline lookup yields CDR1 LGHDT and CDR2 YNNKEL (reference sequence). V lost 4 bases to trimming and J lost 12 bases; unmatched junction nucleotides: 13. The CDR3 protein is CASSRGVLAGRPYF. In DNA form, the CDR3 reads TGTGCCAGCAGCCGTGGGGTGCTAGCGGGGAGGCCGTACTTC.

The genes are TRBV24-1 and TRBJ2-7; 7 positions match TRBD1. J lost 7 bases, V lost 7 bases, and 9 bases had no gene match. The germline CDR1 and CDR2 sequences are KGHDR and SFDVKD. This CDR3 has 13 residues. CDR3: CATSTGVSQEQYF. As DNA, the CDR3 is TGTGCCACCAGCACAGGGGTTTCGCAAGAGCAGTACTTC.

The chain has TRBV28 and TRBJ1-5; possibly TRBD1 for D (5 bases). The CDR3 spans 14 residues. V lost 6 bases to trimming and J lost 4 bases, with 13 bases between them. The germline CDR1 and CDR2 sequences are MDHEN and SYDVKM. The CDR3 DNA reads TGTGCCAGCAGGGACACAGAGTTGAATCAGCCCCAGCATTTT. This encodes CASRDTELNQPQHF.

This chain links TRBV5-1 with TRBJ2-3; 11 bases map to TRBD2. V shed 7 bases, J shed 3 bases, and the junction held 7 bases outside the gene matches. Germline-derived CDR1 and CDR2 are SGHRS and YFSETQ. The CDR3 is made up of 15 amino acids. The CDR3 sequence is CASHRTSGSTDTQYF. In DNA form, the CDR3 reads TGCGCCAGCCATAGGACTAGCGGGTCTACAGATACGCAGTATTTT.

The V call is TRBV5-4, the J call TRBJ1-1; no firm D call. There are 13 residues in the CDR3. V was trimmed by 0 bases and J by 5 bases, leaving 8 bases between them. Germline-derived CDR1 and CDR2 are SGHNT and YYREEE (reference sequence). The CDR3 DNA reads TGTGCCAGCAGCTTGGCCGGGATGACTGAAGCTTTCTTT. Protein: CASSLAGMTEAFF.

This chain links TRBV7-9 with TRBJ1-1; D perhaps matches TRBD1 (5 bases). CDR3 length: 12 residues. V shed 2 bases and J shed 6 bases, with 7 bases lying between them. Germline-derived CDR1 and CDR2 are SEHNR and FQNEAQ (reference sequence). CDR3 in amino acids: CASSLQGPEAFF. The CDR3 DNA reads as TGTGCCAGCAGCTTACAGGGCCCTGAAGCTTTCTTT.

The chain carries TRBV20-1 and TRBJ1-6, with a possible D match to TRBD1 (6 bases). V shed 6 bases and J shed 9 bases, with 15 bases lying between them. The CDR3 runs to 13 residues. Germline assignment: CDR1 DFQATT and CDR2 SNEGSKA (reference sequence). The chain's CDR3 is CSASQGQGSPLHF. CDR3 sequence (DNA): TGCAGTGCAAGTCAGGGGCAGGGTTCACCCCTCCACTTT.

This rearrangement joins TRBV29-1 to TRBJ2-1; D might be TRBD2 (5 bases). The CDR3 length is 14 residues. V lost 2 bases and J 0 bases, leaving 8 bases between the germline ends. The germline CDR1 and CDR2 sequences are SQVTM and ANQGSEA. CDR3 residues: CSVERESSYNEQFF. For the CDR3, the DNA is TGCAGCGTTGAAAGGGAGAGCTCCTACAATGAGCAGTTCTTC.

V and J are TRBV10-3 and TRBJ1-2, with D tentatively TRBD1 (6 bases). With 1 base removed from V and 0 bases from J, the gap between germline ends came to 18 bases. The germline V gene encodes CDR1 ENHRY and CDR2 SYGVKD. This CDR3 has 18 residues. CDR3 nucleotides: TGTGCCATCAGTGAGTATACGCCGGGACAAGCTTCTAACTATGGCTACACCTTC. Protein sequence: CAISEYTPGQASNYGYTF.

CDR3 in amino acids: CASSSTSGVETQYF. The CDR3 DNA reads as TGCGCCAGCAGTTCGACTAGCGGGGTTGAGACCCAGTACTTC. V gene TRBV5-1 combines with J gene TRBJ2-5; TRBD2 matches at 11 bases. The germline V gene encodes CDR1 SGHRS and CDR2 YFSETQ. With V trimmed by 5 bases and J by 5 bases, 5 bases remained unmatched. The CDR3 covers 14 residues.

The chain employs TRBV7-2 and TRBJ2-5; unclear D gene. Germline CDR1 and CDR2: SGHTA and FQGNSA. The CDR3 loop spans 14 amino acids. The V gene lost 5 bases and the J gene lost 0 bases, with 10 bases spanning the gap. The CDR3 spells CASSPHRYQETQYF. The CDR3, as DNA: TGTGCCAGCAGCCCCCACAGATACCAAGAGACCCAGTACTTC. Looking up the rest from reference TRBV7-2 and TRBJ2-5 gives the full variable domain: GAGVSQSPSNKVTEKGKDVELRCDPISGHTALYWYRQSLGQGLEFLIYFQGNSAPDKSGLPSDRFSAERTGGSVSTLTIQRTQQEDSAVYLCASSPHRYQETQYFGPGTRLLVL.

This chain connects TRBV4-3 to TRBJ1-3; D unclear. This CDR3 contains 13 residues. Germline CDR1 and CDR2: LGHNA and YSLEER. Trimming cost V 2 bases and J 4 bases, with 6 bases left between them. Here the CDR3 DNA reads TGCGCCAGCAGCCAAACCGGGGGAAACACCATATATTTT. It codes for CASSQTGGNTIYF.

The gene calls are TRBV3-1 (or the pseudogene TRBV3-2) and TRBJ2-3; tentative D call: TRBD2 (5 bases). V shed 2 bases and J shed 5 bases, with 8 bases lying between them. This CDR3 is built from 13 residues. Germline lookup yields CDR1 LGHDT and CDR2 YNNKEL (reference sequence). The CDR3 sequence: CASSQLGGDTQYF. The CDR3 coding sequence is TGTGCCAGCAGCCAACTAGGAGGAGATACGCAGTATTTT.

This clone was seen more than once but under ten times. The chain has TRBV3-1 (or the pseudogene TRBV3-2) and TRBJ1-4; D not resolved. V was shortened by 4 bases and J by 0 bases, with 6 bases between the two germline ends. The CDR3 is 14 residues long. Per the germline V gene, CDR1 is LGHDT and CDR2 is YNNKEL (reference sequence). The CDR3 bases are TGTGCCAGCAGCCGCACAGCAACTAATGAAAAACTGTTTTTT. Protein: CASSRTATNEKLFF.

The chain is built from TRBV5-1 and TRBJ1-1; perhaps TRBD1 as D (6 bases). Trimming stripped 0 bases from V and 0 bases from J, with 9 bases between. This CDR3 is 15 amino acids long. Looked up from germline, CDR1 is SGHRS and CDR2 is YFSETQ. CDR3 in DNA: TGCGCCAGCAGCTTGGTACAGGGCCTGAACACTGAAGCTTTCTTT. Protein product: CASSLVQGLNTEAFF.

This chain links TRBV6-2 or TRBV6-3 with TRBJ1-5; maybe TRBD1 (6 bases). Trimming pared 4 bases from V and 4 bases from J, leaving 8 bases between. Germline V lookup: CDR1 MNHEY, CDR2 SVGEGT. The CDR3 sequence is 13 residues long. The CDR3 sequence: CASSWDNNQPQHF. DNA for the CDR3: TGTGCCAGCAGTTGGGACAATAATCAGCCCCAGCATTTT.